These T cell receptor beta chains were read from a single sample in a study of cytomegalovirus exposure and HLA in healthy donors. Some clones are missing from TCRdb's copy, which holds only in-frame ones; the method was immunoSEQ multiplex PCR. The sample yields approximately 150,000 clones, roughly 80% seen once. Sequencing input: PBMCs. The receptors originated from a man aged 25-40 years in good health and CMV-seropositive. CDR3s include the opening cysteine and the closing phenylalanine or tryptophan. A D gene is named only where the DNA matches it firmly. Clone size is shown for a subset of rows, as once, few, many or a class of expanded clone.

cdr3_nt cdr3_aa j_call d_call v_call clone_size
TGCAGCGTAGACAGCCTCTCTGGAAACACCATATATTTT CSVDSLSGNTIYF TRBJ1-3 - TRBV29-1 -
TGCAGCGGACAATCAGGGTTAGACGGCTACACCTTC CSGQSGLDGYTF TRBJ1-2 - TRBV29-1 -
TGTGCCTGGAGTGCCGGGTACCAAGAGACCCAGTACTTC CAWSAGYQETQYF TRBJ2-5 - TRBV30 -
TGTGCCAGCAGCTTAGGCAACAGGGAAAGGGGAGCTTTCTTT CASSLGNRERGAFF TRBJ1-1 - TRBV7-8 -
TGTGCCAGCAGCTTCACCGGGACAGCTTGTCCACCCCTCCACTTT CASSFTGTACPPLHF TRBJ1-6 TRBD1 TRBV7-6 -
TGCGCCAGCAGCTTAGGGGAACTAGGGGGTAATGAAAAACTGTTTTTT CASSLGELGGNEKLFF TRBJ1-4 - TRBV5-1 -
TGTGCCAGCAGTGGAGTGGCGGGAAGCTCCTACAATGAGCAGTTCTTC CASSGVAGSSYNEQFF TRBJ2-1 - TRBV27 -
TGTGCCAGCAGCCAGACAGTTTTAAATGAAAAACTGTTTTTT CASSQTVLNEKLFF TRBJ1-4 - TRBV11-2 -
TGCGCCAGCAGCCAGGGGACTAGCGGGAGGCTAGCCAAAAACATTCAGTACTTC CASSQGTSGRLAKNIQYF TRBJ2-4 TRBD2 TRBV4-1 once
TGTGCCAGCAGCTTATTTGGCAGGGCTGAAGCTTTCTTT CASSLFGRAEAFF TRBJ1-1 - TRBV7-2 -
TGTGCCAGCACAAGGGGCCCCAGCGGGGCCGATACGCAGTATTTT CASTRGPSGADTQYF TRBJ2-3 TRBD2 TRBV9 -
TGCGCCAGCAGCCAAGAGTCCGGGACAGGGGTTAATTCACCCCTCCACTTT CASSQESGTGVNSPLHF TRBJ1-6 TRBD1 TRBV4-3 -
TGTGCCACCAGCAGAGAGAGAGCAGGTACCTACGAGCAGTACTTC CATSRERAGTYEQYF TRBJ2-7 - TRBV15 -
TGTGCCAGCAGCCTAGCCTTGACAGGGAACACTGAAGCTTTCTTT CASSLALTGNTEAFF TRBJ1-1 - TRBV7-8 -
TGTGCCAGCAGCGTTCACCGGGACAGCGCTAACTATGGCTACACCTTC CASSVHRDSANYGYTF TRBJ1-2 TRBD1 TRBV9 -
TGTGCCAGCAGCATCGCGGGGGGGGCGGTATACGAGCAGTACTTC CASSIAGGAVYEQYF TRBJ2-7 TRBD2 TRBV7-2 -
TGCGCCAGCAGTCAATCGGGCAGTGGGGCCTCCAACTATGGCTACACCTTC CASSQSGSGASNYGYTF TRBJ1-2 - TRBV23-1 once
TGCGCCAGCAGCCATTCTCAGGGTTTTGATCGGTACGAGCAGTACTTC CASSHSQGFDRYEQYF TRBJ2-7 - TRBV4-1 -
TGTGCCAGCAGCTTACCGGGGATGGATACGCAGTATTTT CASSLPGMDTQYF TRBJ2-3 - TRBV5-6 -
TGTGCCAGCAGCCCAGTCGCGGGAGGTAACAATGAGCAGTTCTTC CASSPVAGGNNEQFF TRBJ2-1 TRBD2 TRBV27 -
TGTGCCAGCAGCCAAGAAGGACAGGGGAGGGATGGCTACACCTTC CASSQEGQGRDGYTF TRBJ1-2 TRBD1 TRBV5-4 -
TGTGCCAGCAGCCAAGATGAGCAGCGGGGGAGCACAGATACGCAGTATTTT CASSQDEQRGSTDTQYF TRBJ2-3 TRBD2 TRBV4-2 -
TGTGCCAGCAGTAGCGGGAGGGCCGAAGCAGATACGCAGTATTTT CASSSGRAEADTQYF TRBJ2-3 TRBD2 TRBV6-4 -
TGTGCCAGCAGTTTTGGCCAGGGGCCCACTGAAGCTTTCTTT CASSFGQGPTEAFF TRBJ1-1 - TRBV28 once
TGCGCCAGCAGCTTGGATAGCGGGGGCGAGACCCAGTACTTC CASSLDSGGETQYF TRBJ2-5 TRBD2 TRBV5-1 -
TGTGCCAGCAGCTTGGCCGAACAGGGAGGGTCCTACGAGCAGTACTTC CASSLAEQGGSYEQYF TRBJ2-7 - TRBV5-5 few
TGTGCCAGCAGCCAGGGGGGTGTGTTTGAGCAGTTCTTC CASSQGGVFEQFF TRBJ2-1 - TRBV14 -
TGTGCCAGCAGTGTCGACAGGGGTTACGAGCAGTACTTC CASSVDRGYEQYF TRBJ2-7 TRBD1 TRBV27 -
TGTGCCAGCAGTGTTCAAGGGGGCGAAGCTTTCTTT CASSVQGGEAFF TRBJ1-1 TRBD1 TRBV25-1 -
TGTGCCTGGAGTCCGGGTCCTAACTATGGCTACACCTTC CAWSPGPNYGYTF TRBJ1-2 - TRBV30 -
TGTGCCAGTAGTAGAGGACAGGTGAACACTGAAGCTTTCTTT CASSRGQVNTEAFF TRBJ1-1 TRBD1 TRBV19 few
TGTGCCAGCAGTGAAGTGAGGCCAGAGACCCAGTACTTC CASSEVRPETQYF TRBJ2-5 - TRBV6-1 -
TGTGCCAGCAGCGCGGGACAGGGTAGGGGTGAGCAGTTCTTC CASSAGQGRGEQFF TRBJ2-1 TRBD1 TRBV9 few
TGTGCCAGCACTTTGGGGCACAATAGCAATCAGCCCCAGCATTTT CASTLGHNSNQPQHF TRBJ1-5 - TRBV6-1 -
TGTGCCAGCAGTTTATCCCCAGGCAGGGAAGAGACCCAGTACTTC CASSLSPGREETQYF TRBJ2-5 - TRBV27 -
TGTGCCAGCAGTTTGGGGGCGGCCGGGGAGCTGTTTTTT CASSLGAAGELFF TRBJ2-2 - TRBV6-5 -
TGCGCCAGCAGCCAAGAACAACCCTACGAGCAGTACTTC CASSQEQPYEQYF TRBJ2-7 - TRBV4-1 once
TGTGCCAGCAGTCCCCGGACTAGCGGCCTCCAAGAGACCCAGTACTTC CASSPRTSGLQETQYF TRBJ2-5 TRBD2 TRBV27 -
TGTGCCAGCTCACCACTCGGGAACCGGGGTGAAAAACTGTTTTTT CASSPLGNRGEKLFF TRBJ1-4 - TRBV18 -
TGTGCCTGGAATATGGACAGGGGTGGTTACGAGCAGTACTTC CAWNMDRGGYEQYF TRBJ2-7 TRBD1 TRBV30 -
TGTGCCAGTAGTATGAGCCGGGCAGATACGCAGTATTTT CASSMSRADTQYF TRBJ2-3 - TRBV19 -
TGCGCCAGCAGCCAAGATCCCGCCAGGCCAACTAATGAAAAACTGTTTTTT CASSQDPARPTNEKLFF TRBJ1-4 - TRBV4-1 -
TGTGTAGTGTCCGGGGAAAACACCGGGGAGCTGTTTTTT CVVSGENTGELFF TRBJ2-2 - TRBV7-2 -
TGTGCTAGTGGTTTGGCCACGTACGACAGGGGGATTTCCTACGAGCAGTACTTC CASGLATYDRGISYEQYF TRBJ2-7 TRBD1 TRBV12-5 -
TGTGCCAGCAGCCAAGTCGAGGGGAGGGACATCAACACTGAAGCTTTCTTT CASSQVEGRDINTEAFF TRBJ1-1 - TRBV4-2 -
TGTGCCAGCAGACCCGGGAGGGGCGCTCAGCCCCAGCATTTT CASRPGRGAQPQHF TRBJ1-5 - TRBV6-6 -
TGTGCCAGCAGTTGGACAGATTCAAATGAAAAACTGTTTTTT CASSWTDSNEKLFF TRBJ1-4 - TRBV28 -
TGTGCCAGCAGCCCCAACTCCTACGAGCAGTACTTC CASSPNSYEQYF TRBJ2-7 - TRBV7-2 -
TGTGCCAGCAGCTTAGAACGGACGGGAAGCTCTGGAAACACCATATATTTT CASSLERTGSSGNTIYF TRBJ1-3 - TRBV7-9 -
TGCGCCAGCAGCTTGGGGACAGGGGAAGAATCACCCCTCCACTTT CASSLGTGEESPLHF TRBJ1-6 TRBD1 TRBV5-1 -
TGTGCCAGCAGGGGCAGAGGCACAGATACGCAGTATTTT CASRGRGTDTQYF TRBJ2-3 - TRBV28 -
TGTGCCTGGAGTGCCGGCGGCGGGCAGTACTTC CAWSAGGGQYF TRBJ2-7 - TRBV30 -
TGTGCCAGCAGCTTCTCCCGGGGCGAGCAGTACTTC CASSFSRGEQYF TRBJ2-7 - TRBV7-6 few
TGTGCCAGTCAAGATGGGGGACAGGGCAAGGGGGGGTGTGAAAAACTGTTTTTT CASQDGGQGKGGCEKLFF TRBJ1-4 TRBD1 TRBV5-3 -
TGCGCCAGCAGCCCCCCTCTAGCAGCCGAAGGGTCCGGGGAGCTGTTTTTT CASSPPLAAEGSGELFF TRBJ2-2 - TRBV5-1 -